This T cell receptor beta chain appears in the sequencing data of a study of HIV-infected patients and healthy controls. Overall study findings and caveats: HIV-infected patients shared fewer CDR3 sequences between individuals than healthy controls. Healthy control repertoires had roughly threefold more distinct CDR3s than untreated HIV+ repertoires, and higher Shannon diversity.

500 ng RNA was reverse transcribed with alpha and beta constant-region primers. Alpha and beta chain libraries were made separately by chain-specific third strand synthesis with multiplexing indices. TCRdb reprocessed the 5' RACE reads via MiXCR and lists one record per CDR3 protein. The sample yields 3,500 to 5,500 distinct CDR3 sequences, 5.5% seen once. Antiretroviral therapy had run roughly three months, about 14 weeks, before follow-up blood collection. All unsorted peripheral T cells were captured because whole blood was used without fractionation. This clonotype came up many times. Its antigen remains unidentified. The germline V gene encodes CDR1 MNHEY and CDR2 SVGAGI. The CDR3 has 11 amino acids. The germline V and J ends were trimmed by 2 bases and 15 bases, with 11 bases remaining between them.

The chain uses TRBV6-5 and TRBJ2-1, with unresolved D. The source is an adult with HIV infection. Sequencing was performed on blood, taken during antiretroviral therapy. In nucleotides, the CDR3 is TGTGCCAGCAGTTACGAGGCCACCACGTTCTTC. This gives the protein CASSYEATTFF.